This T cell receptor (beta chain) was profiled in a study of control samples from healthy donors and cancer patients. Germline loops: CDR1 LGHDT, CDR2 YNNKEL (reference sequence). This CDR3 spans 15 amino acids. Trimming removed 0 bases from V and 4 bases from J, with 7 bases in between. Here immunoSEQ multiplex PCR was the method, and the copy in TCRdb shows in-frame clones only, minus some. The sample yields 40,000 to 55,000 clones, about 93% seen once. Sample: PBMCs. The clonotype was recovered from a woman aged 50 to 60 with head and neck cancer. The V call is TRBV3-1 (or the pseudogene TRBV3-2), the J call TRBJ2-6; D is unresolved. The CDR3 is CASSQDVGGANVLTF. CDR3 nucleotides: TGTGCCAGCAGCCAAGACGTCGGGGGGGCCAACGTCCTGACTTTC.